This TCR beta chain derives from a study of T cells in Graves' hyperthyroidism and ophthalmopathy. RNA transcripts gave rise to amplified TCR beta CDR3 regions. An initial round of RT-PCR targeting the TCR CDR3 relied on the HTBI primer set. TCRdb processed the multiplex PCR reads anew with MiXCR; each CDR3 protein has one entry. The repertoire holds roughly 740,000 distinct CDR3 sequences, with 15% to 20% as singletons. CDR3 length: 13 amino acids. Trimming removed 2 bases at V and 7 bases at J, with 9 bases between. Germline CDR1 is SEHNR and CDR2 is FQNEAQ (reference sequence). The sequencing input was blood. This clonotype originated in a man aged 18 to 30 with Graves' hyperthyroidism. V is TRBV7-9 and J is TRBJ2-1; D is unclear. The CDR3 is CASSLIPPNEQFF. DNA for the CDR3: TGTGCCAGCAGCTTAATCCCCCCTAATGAGCAGTTCTTC. The full variable domain, rest sourced from reference TRBV7-9 and TRBJ2-1, is DTGVSQNPRHKITKRGQNVTFRCDPISEHNRLYWYRQTLGQGPEFLTYFQNEAQLEKSRLLSDRFSAERPKGSFSTLEIQRTEQGDSAMYLCASSLIPPNEQFFGPGTRLTVL.